This TCR beta chain was captured by sequencing in a study of cytomegalovirus exposure and HLA in healthy donors. The study, taken as a whole, reports: There were some public TCRs occurring in many donors, but most TCR sequences were rare. As confirmed in vitro, a few CMV-associated chains were specific for CMV antigens.

Trimming took 3 bases from V and 7 from J; bases not matched to a gene: 3. CDR1 is MDHEN and CDR2 is SYDVKM in the germline V gene. The CDR3 runs 12 residues. As to this clone: Its antigen is currently unknown.

Using immunoSEQ multiplex PCR, the repertoire was profiled, and TCRdb retains in-frame clones only, with some absent. The data contain about 220,000 clones, 75% to 95% of them singletons. An approximately 120-subject validation cohort, separate from the roughly 670-subject first cohort, supplied the donors. The rearrangement joins TRBV28 to TRBJ2-7; 7 positions match TRBD2. This TCR was sampled from a woman between 18 and 30 years old in good health and CMV-seronegative. The specimen sequenced was PBMCs. CDR3 loop: CASSLGGGEQYF. CDR3 coding DNA: TGTGCCAGCAGTTTGGGGGGAGGGGAGCAGTACTTC.